The subject of this entry is one TCR beta chain. CDR3 length equals 10 residues. From germline, CDR1 is SNHLY and CDR2 FYNNEI. The V end was cut by 6 bases, the J end by 10 bases, with 9 bases between. The data originate from a study of blood T cell repertoires in COVID-19. About the study: The study drew acute and convalescent COVID-19 samples from the United States, Italy and Spain.

As originally analysed: Amplifying reference gene primers gave estimates of nucleated cell counts. The repertoire was sequenced with immunoSEQ multiplex PCR; TCRdb's copy has only in-frame clones and lacks some. Clone size and the V and J calls come from that table; the DNA yielded D and trimming. The table records around 130,000 clones, more than 75% of them present only once. The chain uses TRBV2 and TRBJ1-1; no reliable D call. The receptor was isolated from a man between 65 and 80 years old with active COVID-19. The sample comprised peripheral blood. This chain's CDR3 is CASSVIVAFF. The CDR3 coding sequence is TGTGCCAGCAGCGTAATTGTAGCTTTCTTT.